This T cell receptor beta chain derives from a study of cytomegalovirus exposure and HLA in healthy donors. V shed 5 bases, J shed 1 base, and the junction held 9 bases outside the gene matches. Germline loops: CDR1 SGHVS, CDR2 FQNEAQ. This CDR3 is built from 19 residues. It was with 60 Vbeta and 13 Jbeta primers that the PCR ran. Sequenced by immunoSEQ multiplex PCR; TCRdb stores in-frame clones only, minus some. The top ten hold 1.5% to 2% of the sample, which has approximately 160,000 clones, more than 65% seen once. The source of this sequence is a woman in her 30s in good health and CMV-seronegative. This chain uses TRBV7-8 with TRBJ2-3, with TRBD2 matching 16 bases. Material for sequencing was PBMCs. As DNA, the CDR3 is TGTGCCAGCAGCCTAAAACCGGGACTAGCGGGAGGGCGCACAGATACGCAGTATTTT. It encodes CASSLKPGLAGGRTDTQYF.